Below are 6 T cell receptor beta chains sequenced from a single sample in a study of blood T cells in healthy people across ages. Alongside a J-beta primer mix, a sample-barcoded 5' primer served in a second PCR lasting about 7 to 12 cycles. TCRdb re-called the 5' RACE reads through MiXCR, storing one row per CDR3 protein. Among hundreds of thousands of distinct CDR3 sequences listed, around 31% were seen once. Sequencing was carried out using blood. The source is a woman older than 75 in good health.

The genes are TRBV6-2 or TRBV6-3 and TRBJ1-1; D ambiguous. V gave up 7 bases and J gave up 0 bases, with 12 bases separating them. There are 14 residues in the CDR3. CDR1 and CDR2 from the germline V gene are MNHEY and SVGEGT. CDR3 sequence: CASKTVGLNTEAFF. CDR3 nucleotide sequence: TGTGCCAGCAAGACTGTGGGATTGAACACTGAAGCTTTCTTT.

In its sample, this clonotype was seen many times. A much larger clone lies a single base off, so this may be a read error. The rearrangement uses TRBV9 and TRBJ2-6; maybe TRBD2 (6 bases). CDR1 is SGDLS, CDR2 YYNGEE, per germline. This CDR3 contains 15 residues. The CDR3 loop is CASSRAFGGANVRTF. The CDR3 DNA follows: TGTGCCAGCAGCAGGGCCTTTGGAGGGGCCAACGTCCGGACTTTC.

The chain carries TRBV27 and TRBJ1-6; D unresolved. V lost 0 bases to trimming and J lost 0 bases, with 21 bases between them. CDR3 length equals 21 residues. Germline-derived CDR1 and CDR2 are MNHEY and SMNVEV (reference sequence). The CDR3 sequence is CASSLSPAVESLSSYNSPLHF. Here the CDR3 DNA reads TGTGCCAGCAGTTTATCCCCAGCAGTTGAAAGCCTCAGCTCCTATAATTCACCCCTCCACTTT.

This clonotype was detected only a few times. This chain connects TRBV20-1 to TRBJ1-1, with D perhaps TRBD1 (6 bases). Per germline, CDR1 DFQATT and CDR2 SNEGSKA (reference sequence). The V end lost 5 bases, the J end lost 1 base, and 14 bases lay between the germline ends. CDR3 length equals 14 residues. CDR3 protein: CSALEQGRNTEAFF. The CDR3 region has the DNA TGCAGTGCTCTAGAACAGGGTCGGAACACTGAAGCTTTCTTT.

This clonotype was seen repeatedly, ten times or more. This chain joins TRBV6-2 or TRBV6-3 and TRBJ2-1, with 8 bases fitting TRBD2. Germline CDR1 MNHEY, CDR2 SVGEGT. V gave up 2 bases and J gave up 8 bases; unmatched junction bases: 17. This CDR3 is 18 amino acids long. The DNA for the CDR3 is TGTGCCAGCAGTTACCCTCCGGGGCACGGGGGGGCCTTCGATGAGCAGTTCTTC. It translates to CASSYPPGHGGAFDEQFF.

This clonotype was counted ten times or more. The rearrangement joins TRBV11-2 to TRBJ2-3; TRBD2 is a possible D gene (7 bases). Trimming took off 5 bases at V and 4 bases at J, with 13 bases between the two ends. Germline V gives CDR1 SGHAT, CDR2 FQNNGV. The CDR3 is 14 residues long. The CDR3 loop is CASSDSGGPDTQYF. CDR3 nucleotides: TGTGCCAGCAGCGACTCGGGGGGCCCAGATACGCAGTATTTT.